The sequence of this TCR beta chain was determined in a study of OX40 agonist ivuxolimab in advanced cancers. Study-wide context: Treatment of patients was with ivuxolimab, an agonistic anti-OX40 (CD134) antibody. Overall study findings and caveats: Some patients who did not respond also had low normalized T-cell clonal expansion.

CDR1 and CDR2 (germline): SGHAT, FQNNGV. Trimming cost V 5 bases and J 4 bases; bases outside gene matches: 4. CDR3 length equals 16 residues. There are a few counts of this clone. Its antigen is not known. Measured with immunoSEQ multiplex PCR; TCRdb has only the in-frame clones, and not every one. The table includes about 73,000 clones, more than 80% detected once. The rearrangement joins TRBV11-2 to TRBJ2-5; 16 positions match TRBD2. The sample was CD4+ or CD8+ T cells sorted from blood, taken in a trial of the OX40 agonist ivuxolimab. This clonotype was sampled from an adult with an advanced solid tumor such as melanoma, head and neck, liver or kidney cancer. CDR3 region: CASSRGLAGGGETQYF. The DNA for the CDR3 is TGTGCCAGCAGCCGGGGACTAGCGGGAGGGGGAGAGACCCAGTACTTC.